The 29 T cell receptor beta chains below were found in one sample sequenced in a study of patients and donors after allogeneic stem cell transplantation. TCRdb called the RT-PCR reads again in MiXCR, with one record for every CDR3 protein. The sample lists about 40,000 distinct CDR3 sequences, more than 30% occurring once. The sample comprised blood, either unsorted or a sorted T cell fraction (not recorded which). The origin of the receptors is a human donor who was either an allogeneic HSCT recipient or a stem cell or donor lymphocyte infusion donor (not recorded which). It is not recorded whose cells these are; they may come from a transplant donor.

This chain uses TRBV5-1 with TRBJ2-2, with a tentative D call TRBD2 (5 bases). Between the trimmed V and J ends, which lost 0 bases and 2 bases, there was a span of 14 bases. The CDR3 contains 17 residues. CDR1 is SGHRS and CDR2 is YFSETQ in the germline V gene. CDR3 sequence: CASSLAGGQSNTGELFF. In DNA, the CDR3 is TGCGCCAGCAGCTTGGCCGGAGGTCAAAGCAACACCGGGGAGCTGTTTTTT.

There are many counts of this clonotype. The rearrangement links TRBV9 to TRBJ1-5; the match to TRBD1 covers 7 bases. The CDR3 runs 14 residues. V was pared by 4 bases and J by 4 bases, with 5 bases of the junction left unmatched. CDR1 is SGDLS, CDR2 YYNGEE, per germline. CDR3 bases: TGTGCCAGCAGCATCGGGACAGCAAATCAGCCCCAGCATTTT. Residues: CASSIGTANQPQHF.

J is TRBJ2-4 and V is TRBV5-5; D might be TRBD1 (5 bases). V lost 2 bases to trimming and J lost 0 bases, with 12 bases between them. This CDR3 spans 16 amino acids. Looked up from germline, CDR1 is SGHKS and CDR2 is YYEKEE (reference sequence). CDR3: CASSFREDEAKNIQYF. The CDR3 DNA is TGTGCCAGCAGCTTCAGGGAAGACGAAGCCAAAAACATTCAGTACTTC.

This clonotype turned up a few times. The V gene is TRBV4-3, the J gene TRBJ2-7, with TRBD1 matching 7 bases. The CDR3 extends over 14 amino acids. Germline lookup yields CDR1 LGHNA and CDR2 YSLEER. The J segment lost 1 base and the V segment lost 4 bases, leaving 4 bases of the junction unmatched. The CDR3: CASSPWDSSYEQYF. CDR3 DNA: TGCGCCAGCAGCCCTTGGGACAGTTCCTACGAGCAGTACTTC.

The CDR3 nucleotides are TGTGCCAGCTCACCTCCGACAGGGGGCTATTACGAGCAGTACTTC. Protein product: CASSPPTGGYYEQYF. The chain joins TRBV18 to TRBJ2-7; 10 positions match TRBD1. The germline V gene encodes CDR1 KGHSH and CDR2 LQKENI. The V gene end was trimmed by 3 bases and the J gene end by 4 bases; junction bases not matched to a gene: 6. The CDR3 totals 15 residues.

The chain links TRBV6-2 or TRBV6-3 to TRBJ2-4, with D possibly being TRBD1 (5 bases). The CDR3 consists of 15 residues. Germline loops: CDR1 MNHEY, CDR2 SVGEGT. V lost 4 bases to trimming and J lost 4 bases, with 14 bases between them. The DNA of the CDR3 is TGTGCCAGCAGTTTAGGGGCAGCAGATAAAAACATTCAGTACTTC. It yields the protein CASSLGAADKNIQYF.

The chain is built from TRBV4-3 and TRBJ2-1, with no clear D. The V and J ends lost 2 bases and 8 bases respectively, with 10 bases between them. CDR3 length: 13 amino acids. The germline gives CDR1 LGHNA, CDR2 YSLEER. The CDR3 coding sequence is TGCGCCAGCAGCCAACTTCCCTTGGATGAGCAGTTCTTC. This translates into CASSQLPLDEQFF.

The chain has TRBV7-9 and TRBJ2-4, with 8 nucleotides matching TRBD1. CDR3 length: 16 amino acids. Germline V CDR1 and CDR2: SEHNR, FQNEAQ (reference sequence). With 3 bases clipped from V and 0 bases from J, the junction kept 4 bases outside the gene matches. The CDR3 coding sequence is TGTGCCAGCAGCTTGCGGGACAGGCAAGCCAAAAACATTCAGTACTTC. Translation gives CASSLRDRQAKNIQYF.

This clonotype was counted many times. The CDR3 DNA reads as TGTGCCAGCAATGAGGTGTCGAGCTATGGCTACACCTTC. This encodes CASNEVSSYGYTF. This sequence joins TRBV12-3 or TRBV12-4 and TRBJ1-2; D is undetermined. CDR3 length equals 13 residues. Trimming removed 7 bases at V and 4 bases at J, with 13 bases between.

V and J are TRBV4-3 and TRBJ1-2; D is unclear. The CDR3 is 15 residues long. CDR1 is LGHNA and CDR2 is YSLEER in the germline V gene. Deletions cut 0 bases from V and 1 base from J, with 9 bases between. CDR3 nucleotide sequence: TGCGCCAGCAGCCAAGATCGTAGTTTTAACTATGGCTACACCTTC. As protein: CASSQDRSFNYGYTF.

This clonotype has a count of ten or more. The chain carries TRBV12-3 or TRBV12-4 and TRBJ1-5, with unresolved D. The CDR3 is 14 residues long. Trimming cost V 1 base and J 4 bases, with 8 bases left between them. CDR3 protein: CASSLERRNQPQHF. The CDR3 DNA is TGTGCCAGCAGTTTAGAGAGAAGAAATCAGCCCCAGCATTTT.

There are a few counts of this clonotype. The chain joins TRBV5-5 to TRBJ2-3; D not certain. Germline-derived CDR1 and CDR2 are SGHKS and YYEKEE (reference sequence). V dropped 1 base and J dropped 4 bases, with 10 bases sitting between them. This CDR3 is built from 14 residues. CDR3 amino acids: CASSLRPAPDTQYF. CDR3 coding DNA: TGTGCCAGCAGCTTGCGCCCGGCCCCAGATACGCAGTATTTT. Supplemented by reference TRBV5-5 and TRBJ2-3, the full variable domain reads DAGVTQSPTHLIKTRGQQVTLRCSPISGHKSVSWYQQVLGQGPQFIFQYYEKEERGRGNFPDRFSARQFPNYSSELNVNALLLGDSALYLCASSLRPAPDTQYFGPGTRLTVL.

The CDR3 nucleotides read TGTGCCAGCAGTTACGACACGACAGTGAGCTCCTACGAGCAGTACTTC. This sequence encodes CASSYDTTVSSYEQYF. The chain uses TRBV6-5 and TRBJ2-7, with a weak D call TRBD1 (5 bases). Per germline, CDR1 MNHEY and CDR2 SVGAGI. V was trimmed by 2 bases and J by 0 bases, leaving 14 bases between them. There are 16 residues in the CDR3.

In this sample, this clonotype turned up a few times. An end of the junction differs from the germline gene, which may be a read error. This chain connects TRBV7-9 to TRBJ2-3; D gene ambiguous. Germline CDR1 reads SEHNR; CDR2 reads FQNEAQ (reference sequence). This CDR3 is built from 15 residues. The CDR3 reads CASSVALRGTDTQYF. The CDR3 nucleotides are TGTGCCAGCAGCGTAGCTCTCCGGGGCACAGATACGCAGTATTTT.

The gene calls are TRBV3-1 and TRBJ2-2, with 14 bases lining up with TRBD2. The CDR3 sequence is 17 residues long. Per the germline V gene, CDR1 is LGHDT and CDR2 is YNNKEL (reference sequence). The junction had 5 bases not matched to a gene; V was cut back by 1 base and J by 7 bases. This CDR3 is CASSQGGTSGSGGELFF. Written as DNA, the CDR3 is TGTGCCAGCAGCCAAGGCGGGACTAGCGGGAGTGGCGGGGAGCTGTTTTTT. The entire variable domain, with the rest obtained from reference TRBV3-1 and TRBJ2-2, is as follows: DTAVSQTPKYLVTQMGNDKSIKCEQNLGHDTMYWYKQDSKKFLKIMFSYNNKELIINETVPNRFSPKSPDKAHLNLHINSLELGDSAVYFCASSQGGTSGSGGELFFGEGSRLTVL.

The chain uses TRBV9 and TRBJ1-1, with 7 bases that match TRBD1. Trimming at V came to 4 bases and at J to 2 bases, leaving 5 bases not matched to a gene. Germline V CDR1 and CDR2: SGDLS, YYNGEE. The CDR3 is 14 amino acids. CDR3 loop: CASSYRGENTEAFF. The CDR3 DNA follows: TGTGCCAGCAGCTACAGGGGCGAAAACACTGAAGCTTTCTTT.

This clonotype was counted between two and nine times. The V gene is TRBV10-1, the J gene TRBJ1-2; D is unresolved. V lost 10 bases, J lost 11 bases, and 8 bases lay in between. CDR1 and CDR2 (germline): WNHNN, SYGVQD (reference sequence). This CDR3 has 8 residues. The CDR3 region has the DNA TGCGCCACCCTACTTTACACCTTC. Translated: CATLLYTF.

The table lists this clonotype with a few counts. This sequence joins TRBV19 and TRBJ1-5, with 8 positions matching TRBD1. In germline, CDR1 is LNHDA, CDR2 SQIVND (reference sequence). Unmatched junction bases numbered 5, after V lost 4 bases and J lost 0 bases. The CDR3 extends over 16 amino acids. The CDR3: CASSTDRGTSNQPQHF. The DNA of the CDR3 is TGTGCCAGTAGTACCGACAGGGGCACTAGCAATCAGCCCCAGCATTTT.

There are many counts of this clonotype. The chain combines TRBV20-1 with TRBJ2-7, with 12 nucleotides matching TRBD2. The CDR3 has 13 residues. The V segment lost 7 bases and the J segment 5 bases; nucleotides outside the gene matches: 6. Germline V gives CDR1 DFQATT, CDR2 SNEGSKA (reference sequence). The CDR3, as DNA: TGCAGTGTTATCCGGACTAGCGGGAACGAGCAGTACTTC. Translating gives CSVIRTSGNEQYF.

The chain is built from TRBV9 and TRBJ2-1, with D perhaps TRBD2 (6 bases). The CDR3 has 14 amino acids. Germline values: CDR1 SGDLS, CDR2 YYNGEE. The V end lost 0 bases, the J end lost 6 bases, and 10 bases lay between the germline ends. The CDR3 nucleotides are TGTGCCAGCAGCGTAGGAACTAGCTCCAATGAGCAGTTCTTC. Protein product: CASSVGTSSNEQFF.

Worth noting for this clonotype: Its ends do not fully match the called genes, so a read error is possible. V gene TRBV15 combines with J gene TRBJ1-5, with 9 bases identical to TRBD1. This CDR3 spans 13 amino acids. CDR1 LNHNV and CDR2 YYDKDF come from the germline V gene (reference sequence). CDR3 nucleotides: TGTGCCACCAGCAGAGATGGGGGGACAGGGCCAAGCTTT. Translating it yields CATSRDGGTGPSF.

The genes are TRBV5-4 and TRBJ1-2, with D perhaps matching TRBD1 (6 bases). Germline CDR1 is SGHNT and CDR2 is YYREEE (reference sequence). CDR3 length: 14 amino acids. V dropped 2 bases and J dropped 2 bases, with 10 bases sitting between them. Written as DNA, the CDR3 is TGTGCCAGCAGCTTTGGACAGATAAACTATGGCTACACCTTC. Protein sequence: CASSFGQINYGYTF.

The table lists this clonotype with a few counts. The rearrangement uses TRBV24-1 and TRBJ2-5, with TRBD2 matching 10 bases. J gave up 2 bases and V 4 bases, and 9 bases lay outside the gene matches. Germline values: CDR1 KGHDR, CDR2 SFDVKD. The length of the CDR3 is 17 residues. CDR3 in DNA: TGTGCCACCAGTGACCGCCCTCTAGCGGGAGTACAAGAGACCCAGTACTTC. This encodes CATSDRPLAGVQETQYF.

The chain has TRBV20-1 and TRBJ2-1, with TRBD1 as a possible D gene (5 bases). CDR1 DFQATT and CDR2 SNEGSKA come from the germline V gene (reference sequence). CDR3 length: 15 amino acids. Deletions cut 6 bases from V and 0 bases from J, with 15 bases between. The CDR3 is CSALDRGRSYNEQFF. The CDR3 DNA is TGCAGTGCCCTAGACAGAGGCCGCTCCTACAATGAGCAGTTCTTC.

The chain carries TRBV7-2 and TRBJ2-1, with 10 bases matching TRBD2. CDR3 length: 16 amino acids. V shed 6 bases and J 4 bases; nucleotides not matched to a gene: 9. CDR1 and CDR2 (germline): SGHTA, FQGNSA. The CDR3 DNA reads TGTGCCAGCAGAGTCAGCCTAGCGGGAGTGTACAATGAGCAGTTCTTC. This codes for CASRVSLAGVYNEQFF.

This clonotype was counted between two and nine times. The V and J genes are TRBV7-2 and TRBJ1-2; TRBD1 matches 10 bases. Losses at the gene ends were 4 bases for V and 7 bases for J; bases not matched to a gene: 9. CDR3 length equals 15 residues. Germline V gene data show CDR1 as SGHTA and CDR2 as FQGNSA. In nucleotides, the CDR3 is TGTGCCAGCAGCTCCGAAATGGGGGACAGGGGTGGCTACACCTTC. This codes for CASSSEMGDRGGYTF.

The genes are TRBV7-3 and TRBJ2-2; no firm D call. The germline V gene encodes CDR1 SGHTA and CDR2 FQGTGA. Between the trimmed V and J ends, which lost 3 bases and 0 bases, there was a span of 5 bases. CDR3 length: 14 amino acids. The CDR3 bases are TGTGCCAGCAGCTTTAGTTCGAACACCGGGGAGCTGTTTTTT. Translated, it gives CASSFSSNTGELFF.

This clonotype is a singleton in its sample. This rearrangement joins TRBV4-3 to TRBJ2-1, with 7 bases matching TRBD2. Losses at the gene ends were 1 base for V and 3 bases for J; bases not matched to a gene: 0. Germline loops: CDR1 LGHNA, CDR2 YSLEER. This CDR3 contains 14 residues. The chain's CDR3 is CASSQASGYNEQFF. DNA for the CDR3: TGCGCCAGCAGCCAAGCTAGCGGCTACAATGAGCAGTTCTTC.

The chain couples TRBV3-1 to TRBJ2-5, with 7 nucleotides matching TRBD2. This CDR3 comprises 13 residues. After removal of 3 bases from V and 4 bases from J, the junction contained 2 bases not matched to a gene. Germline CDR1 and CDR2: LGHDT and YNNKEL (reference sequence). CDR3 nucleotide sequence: TGTGCCAGCAGCCAGGGAGGGGTAGAGACCCAGTACTTC. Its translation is CASSQGGVETQYF.